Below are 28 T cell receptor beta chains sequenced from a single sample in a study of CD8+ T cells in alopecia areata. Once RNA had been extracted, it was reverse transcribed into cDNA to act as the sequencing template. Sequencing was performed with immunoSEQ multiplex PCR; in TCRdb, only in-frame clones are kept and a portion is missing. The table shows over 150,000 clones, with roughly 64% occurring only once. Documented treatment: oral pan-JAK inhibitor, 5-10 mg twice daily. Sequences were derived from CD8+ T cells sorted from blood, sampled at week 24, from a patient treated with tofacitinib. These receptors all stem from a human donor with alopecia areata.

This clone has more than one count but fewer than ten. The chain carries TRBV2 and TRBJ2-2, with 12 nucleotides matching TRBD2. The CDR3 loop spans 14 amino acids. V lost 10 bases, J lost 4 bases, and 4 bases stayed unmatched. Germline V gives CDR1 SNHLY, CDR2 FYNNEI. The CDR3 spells CAIGLAGITGELFF. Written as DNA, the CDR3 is TGTGCCATCGGACTAGCGGGGATCACCGGGGAGCTGTTTTTT.

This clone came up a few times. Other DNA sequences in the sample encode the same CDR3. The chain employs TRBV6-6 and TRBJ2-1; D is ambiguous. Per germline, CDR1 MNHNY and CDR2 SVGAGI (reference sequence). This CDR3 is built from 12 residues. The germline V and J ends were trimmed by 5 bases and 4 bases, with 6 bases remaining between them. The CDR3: CASSRPYNEQFF. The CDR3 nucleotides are TGTGCCAGCAGTCGACCGTACAATGAGCAGTTCTTC.

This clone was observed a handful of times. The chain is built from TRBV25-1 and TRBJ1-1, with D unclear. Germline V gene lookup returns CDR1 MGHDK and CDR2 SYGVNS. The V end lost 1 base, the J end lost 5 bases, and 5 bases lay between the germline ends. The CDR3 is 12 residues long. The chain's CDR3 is CASSESGTEAFF. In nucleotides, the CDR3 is TGTGCCAGCAGTGAATCGGGGACTGAAGCTTTCTTT.

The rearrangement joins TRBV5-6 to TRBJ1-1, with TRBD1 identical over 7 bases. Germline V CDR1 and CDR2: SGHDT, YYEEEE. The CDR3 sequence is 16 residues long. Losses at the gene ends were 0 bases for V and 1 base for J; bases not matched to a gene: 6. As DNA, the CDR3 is TGTGCCAGCAGCTTGGATCCTTACAGGGGGAACACTGAAGCTTTCTTT. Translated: CASSLDPYRGNTEAFF.

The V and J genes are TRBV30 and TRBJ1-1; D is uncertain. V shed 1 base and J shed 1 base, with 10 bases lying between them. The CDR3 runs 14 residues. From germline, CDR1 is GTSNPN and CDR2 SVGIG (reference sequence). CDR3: CAWSGGVTNTEAFF. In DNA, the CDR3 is TGTGCCTGGAGTGGCGGGGTTACGAACACTGAAGCTTTCTTT.

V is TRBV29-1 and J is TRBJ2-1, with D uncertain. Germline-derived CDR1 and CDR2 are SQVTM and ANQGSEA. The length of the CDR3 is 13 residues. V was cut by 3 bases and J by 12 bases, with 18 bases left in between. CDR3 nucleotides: TGCAGCGTTGAGCATCAATACCAAATGGGGCAGTTCTTC. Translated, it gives CSVEHQYQMGQFF.

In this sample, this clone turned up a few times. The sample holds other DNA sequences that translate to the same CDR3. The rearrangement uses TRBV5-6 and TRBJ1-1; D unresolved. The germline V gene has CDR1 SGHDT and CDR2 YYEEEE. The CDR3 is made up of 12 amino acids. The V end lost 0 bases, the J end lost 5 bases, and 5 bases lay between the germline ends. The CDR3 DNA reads TGTGCCAGCAGCTTGGGAAGAACTGAAGCTTTCTTT. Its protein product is CASSLGRTEAFF.

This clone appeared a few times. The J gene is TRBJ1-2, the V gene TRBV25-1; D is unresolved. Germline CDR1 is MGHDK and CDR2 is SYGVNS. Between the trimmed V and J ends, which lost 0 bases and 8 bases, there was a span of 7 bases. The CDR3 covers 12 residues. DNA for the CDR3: TGTGCCAGCAGTGAATATAGGCAAGGCTACACCTTC. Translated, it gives CASSEYRQGYTF.

CDR3 in amino acids: CASSDLGNSYEQYF. DNA of the CDR3: TGTGCCAGCAGTGATCTTGGGAACTCCTACGAGCAGTACTTC. J is TRBJ2-7 and V is TRBV2; D is undetermined. V was pared by 3 bases and J by 0 bases, with 9 bases between. Germline V gene data show CDR1 as SNHLY and CDR2 as FYNNEI. The CDR3 sequence is 14 residues long. Using reference TRBV2 and TRBJ2-7 for the parts outside the CDR3, the full variable domain is EPEVTQTPSHQVTQMGQEVILRCVPISNHLYFYWYRQILGQKVEFLVSFYNNEISEKSEIFDDQFSVERPDGSNFTLKIRSTKLEDSAMYFCASSDLGNSYEQYFGPGTRLTVT.

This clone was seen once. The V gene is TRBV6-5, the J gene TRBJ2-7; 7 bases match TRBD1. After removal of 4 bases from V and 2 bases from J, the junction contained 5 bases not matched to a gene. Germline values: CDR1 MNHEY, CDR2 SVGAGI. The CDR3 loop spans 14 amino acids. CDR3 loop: CASSWDSSTYEQYF. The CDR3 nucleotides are TGTGCCAGCAGTTGGGACAGTTCAACCTACGAGCAGTACTTC.

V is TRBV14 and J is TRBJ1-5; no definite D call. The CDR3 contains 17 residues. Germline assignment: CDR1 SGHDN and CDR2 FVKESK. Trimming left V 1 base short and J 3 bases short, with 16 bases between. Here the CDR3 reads CASSQGRRPGPNQPQHF. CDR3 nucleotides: TGTGCCAGCAGCCAAGGACGCCGACCTGGGCCCAATCAGCCCCAGCATTTT.

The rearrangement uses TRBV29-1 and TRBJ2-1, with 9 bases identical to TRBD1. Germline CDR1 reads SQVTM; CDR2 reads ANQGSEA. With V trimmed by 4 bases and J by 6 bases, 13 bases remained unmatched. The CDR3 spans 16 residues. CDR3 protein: CSVGRAGQGRPNEQFF. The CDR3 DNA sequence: TGCAGCGTTGGGCGGGCTGGACAGGGGCGACCCAATGAGCAGTTCTTC.

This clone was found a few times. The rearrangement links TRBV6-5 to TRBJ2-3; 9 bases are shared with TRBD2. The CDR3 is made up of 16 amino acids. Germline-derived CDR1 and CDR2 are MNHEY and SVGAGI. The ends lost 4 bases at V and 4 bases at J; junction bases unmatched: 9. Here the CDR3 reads CASSSPGLAGSDTQYF. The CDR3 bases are TGTGCCAGCAGTTCGCCGGGACTAGCTGGGTCAGATACGCAGTATTTT.

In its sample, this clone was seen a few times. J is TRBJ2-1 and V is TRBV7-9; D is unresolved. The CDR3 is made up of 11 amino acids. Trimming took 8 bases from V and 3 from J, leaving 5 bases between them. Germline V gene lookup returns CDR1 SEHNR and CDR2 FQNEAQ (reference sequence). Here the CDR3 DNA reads TGTGCCAGCCGGTTCTACAATGAGCAGTTCTTC. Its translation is CASRFYNEQFF.

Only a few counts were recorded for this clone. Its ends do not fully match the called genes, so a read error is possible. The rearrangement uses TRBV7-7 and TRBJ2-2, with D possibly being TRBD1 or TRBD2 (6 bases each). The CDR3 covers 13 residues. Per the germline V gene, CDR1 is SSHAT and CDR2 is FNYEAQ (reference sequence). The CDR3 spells CASSISGAGELFF. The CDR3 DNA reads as TGTGCTAGCAGCATCTCGGGGGCAGGGGAGCTGTTTTTT.

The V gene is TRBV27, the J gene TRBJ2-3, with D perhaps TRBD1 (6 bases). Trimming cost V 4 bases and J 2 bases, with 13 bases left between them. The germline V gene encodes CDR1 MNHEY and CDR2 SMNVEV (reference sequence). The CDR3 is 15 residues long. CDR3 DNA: TGTGCCAGCAGTTCGACAGGCGGACTCACAGATACGCAGTATTTT. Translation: CASSSTGGLTDTQYF.

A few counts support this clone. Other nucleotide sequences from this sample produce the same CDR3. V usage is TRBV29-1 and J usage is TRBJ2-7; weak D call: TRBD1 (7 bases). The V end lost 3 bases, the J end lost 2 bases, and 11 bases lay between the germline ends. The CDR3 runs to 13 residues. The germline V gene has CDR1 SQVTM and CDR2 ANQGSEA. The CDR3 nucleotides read TGCAGCGTTGAGCGGGACAGTCCCTACGAGCAGTACTTC. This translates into CSVERDSPYEQYF.

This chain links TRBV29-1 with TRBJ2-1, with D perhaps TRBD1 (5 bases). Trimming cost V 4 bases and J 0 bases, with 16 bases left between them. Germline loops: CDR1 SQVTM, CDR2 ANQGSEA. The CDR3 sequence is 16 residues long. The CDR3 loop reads CSVGGRLDSSYNEQFF. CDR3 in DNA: TGCAGCGTTGGGGGCCGATTGGATAGCTCCTACAATGAGCAGTTCTTC.

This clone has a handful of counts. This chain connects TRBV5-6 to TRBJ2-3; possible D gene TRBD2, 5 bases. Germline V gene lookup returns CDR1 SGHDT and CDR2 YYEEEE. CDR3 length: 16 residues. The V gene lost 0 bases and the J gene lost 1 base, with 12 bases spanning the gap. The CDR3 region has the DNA TGTGCCAGCAGCTTGGGGCCGGGGAGCCGCACAGATACGCAGTATTTT. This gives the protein CASSLGPGSRTDTQYF. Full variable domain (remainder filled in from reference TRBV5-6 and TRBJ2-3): DAGVTQSPTHLIKTRGQQVTLRCSPKSGHDTVSWYQQALGQGPQFIFQYYEEEERQRGNFPDRFSGHQFPNYSSELNVNALLLGDSALYLCASSLGPGSRTDTQYFGPGTRLTVL.

CDR3 nucleotides: TGTGCCAGCAGTGAAGCATGGGGGCAGAGCTACGAGCAGTACTTC. This sequence encodes CASSEAWGQSYEQYF. The rearrangement links TRBV2 to TRBJ2-7; tentatively, D is TRBD1 (6 bases). The V gene's germline CDR1 is SNHLY and CDR2 FYNNEI. The V and J ends lost 0 bases and 3 bases respectively, with 12 bases between them. This CDR3 contains 15 residues. The full variable domain, its missing parts supplied by reference TRBV2 and TRBJ2-7, is EPEVTQTPSHQVTQMGQEVILRCVPISNHLYFYWYRQILGQKVEFLVSFYNNEISEKSEIFDDQFSVERPDGSNFTLKIRSTKLEDSAMYFCASSEAWGQSYEQYFGPGTRLTVT.

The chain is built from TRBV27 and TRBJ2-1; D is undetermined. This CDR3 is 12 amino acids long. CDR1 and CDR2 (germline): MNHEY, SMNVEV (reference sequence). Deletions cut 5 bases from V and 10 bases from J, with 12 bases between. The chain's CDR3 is CASSNPGGEQFF. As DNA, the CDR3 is TGTGCCAGCAGTAACCCGGGCGGAGAGCAGTTCTTC.

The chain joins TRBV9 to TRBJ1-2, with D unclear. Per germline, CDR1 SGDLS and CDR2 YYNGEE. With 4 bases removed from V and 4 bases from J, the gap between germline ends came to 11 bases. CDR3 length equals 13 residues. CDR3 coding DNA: TGTGCCAGCAGCCTATCGGAACCCTATGGCTACACCTTC. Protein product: CASSLSEPYGYTF. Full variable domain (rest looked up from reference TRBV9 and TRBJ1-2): DSGVTQTPKHLITATGQRVTLRCSPRSGDLSVYWYQQSLDQGLQFLIQYYNGEERAKGNILERFSAQQFPDLHSELNLSSLELGDSALYFCASSLSEPYGYTFGSGTRLTVV.

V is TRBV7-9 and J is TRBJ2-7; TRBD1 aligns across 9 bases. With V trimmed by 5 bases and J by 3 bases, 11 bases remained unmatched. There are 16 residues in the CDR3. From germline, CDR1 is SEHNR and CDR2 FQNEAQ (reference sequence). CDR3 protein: CASSEPGQGFYYEQYF. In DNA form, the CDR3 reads TGTGCCAGCAGCGAACCGGGACAGGGATTTTACTACGAGCAGTACTTC.

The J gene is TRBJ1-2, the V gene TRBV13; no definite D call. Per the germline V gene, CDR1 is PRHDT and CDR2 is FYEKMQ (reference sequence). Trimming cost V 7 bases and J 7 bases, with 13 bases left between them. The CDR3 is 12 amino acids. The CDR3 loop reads CASTRDGFGYTF. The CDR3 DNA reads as TGTGCCAGCACCCGAGACGGGTTTGGCTACACCTTC.

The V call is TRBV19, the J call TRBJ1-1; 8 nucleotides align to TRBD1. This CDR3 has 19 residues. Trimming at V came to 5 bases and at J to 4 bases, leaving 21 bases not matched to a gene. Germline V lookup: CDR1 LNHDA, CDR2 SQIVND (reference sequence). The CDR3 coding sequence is TGTGCCAGTAGTCCCCCGATCCAGGGGGCAGGGGGAAGGTCCACTGAAGCTTTCTTT. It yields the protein CASSPPIQGAGGRSTEAFF.

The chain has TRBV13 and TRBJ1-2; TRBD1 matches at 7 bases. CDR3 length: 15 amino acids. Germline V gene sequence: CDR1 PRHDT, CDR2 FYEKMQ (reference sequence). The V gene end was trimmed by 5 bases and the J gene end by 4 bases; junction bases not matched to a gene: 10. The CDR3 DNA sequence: TGTGCCAGCAGCCCAAGGGACAGTCCCTCCTATGGCTACACCTTC. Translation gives CASSPRDSPSYGYTF.

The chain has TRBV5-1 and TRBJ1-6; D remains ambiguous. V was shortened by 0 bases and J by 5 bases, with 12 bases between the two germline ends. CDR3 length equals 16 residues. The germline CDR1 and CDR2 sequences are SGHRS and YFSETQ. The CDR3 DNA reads TGCGCCAGCAGCTTGGGCGCGATATGGGATAATTCACCCCTCCACTTT. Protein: CASSLGAIWDNSPLHF.

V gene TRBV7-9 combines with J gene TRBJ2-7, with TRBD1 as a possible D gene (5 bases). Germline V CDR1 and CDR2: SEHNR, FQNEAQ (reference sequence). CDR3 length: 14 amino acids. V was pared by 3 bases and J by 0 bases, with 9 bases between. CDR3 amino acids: CASSFQDISYEQYF. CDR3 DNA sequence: TGTGCCAGCAGCTTTCAGGACATCTCCTACGAGCAGTACTTC. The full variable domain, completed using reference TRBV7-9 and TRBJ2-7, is DTGVSQNPRHKITKRGQNVTFRCDPISEHNRLYWYRQTLGQGPEFLTYFQNEAQLEKSRLLSDRFSAERPKGSFSTLEIQRTEQGDSAMYLCASSFQDISYEQYFGPGTRLTVT.